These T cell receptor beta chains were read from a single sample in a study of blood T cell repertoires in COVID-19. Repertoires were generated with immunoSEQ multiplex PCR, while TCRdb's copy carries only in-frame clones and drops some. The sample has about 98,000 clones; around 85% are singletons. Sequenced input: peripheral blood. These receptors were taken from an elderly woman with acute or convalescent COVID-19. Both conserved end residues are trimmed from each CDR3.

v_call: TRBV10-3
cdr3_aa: ATSGRDLPF

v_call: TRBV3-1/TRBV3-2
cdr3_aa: ASSQGAPSSTDTQY

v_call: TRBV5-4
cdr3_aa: ASSLTSGVPDTQY

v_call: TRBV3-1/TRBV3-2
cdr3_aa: ASSQARLAGRGETQY

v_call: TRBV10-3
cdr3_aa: AISEFGRILAGETDTQY

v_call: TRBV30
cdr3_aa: ACFGQAEGGYT

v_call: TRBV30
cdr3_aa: AWSRTGQGNTIY

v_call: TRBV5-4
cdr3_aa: ASSPRGGEYGYT

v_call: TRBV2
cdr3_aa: ASSEQGTEAF

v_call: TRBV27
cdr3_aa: ASTLQGTDTQY

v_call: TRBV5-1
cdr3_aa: ASSLAPGGPETQY

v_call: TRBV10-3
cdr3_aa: AISGSKNTEAF

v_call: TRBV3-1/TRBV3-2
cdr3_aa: ASSQRLAGGPNEQF

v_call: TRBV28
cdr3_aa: ASSSGQGDTEAF

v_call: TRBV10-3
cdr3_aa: AIRGDREGNQPQH

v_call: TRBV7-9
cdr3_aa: ASSFGQGGETQY

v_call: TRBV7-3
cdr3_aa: ASSPDGRGTEQY

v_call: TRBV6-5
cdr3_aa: ASRLTGVGYT